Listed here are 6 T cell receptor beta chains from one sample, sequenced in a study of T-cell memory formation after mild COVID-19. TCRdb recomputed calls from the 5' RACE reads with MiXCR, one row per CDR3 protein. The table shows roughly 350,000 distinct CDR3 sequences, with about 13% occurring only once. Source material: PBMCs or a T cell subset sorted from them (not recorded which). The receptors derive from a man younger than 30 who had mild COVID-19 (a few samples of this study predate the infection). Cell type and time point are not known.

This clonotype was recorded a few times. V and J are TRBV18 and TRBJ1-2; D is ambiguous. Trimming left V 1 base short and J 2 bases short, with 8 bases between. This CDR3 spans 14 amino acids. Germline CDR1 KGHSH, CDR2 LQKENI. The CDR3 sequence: CASSPRQLNYGYTF. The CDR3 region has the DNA TGTGCCAGCTCACCACGCCAGCTCAACTATGGCTACACCTTC.

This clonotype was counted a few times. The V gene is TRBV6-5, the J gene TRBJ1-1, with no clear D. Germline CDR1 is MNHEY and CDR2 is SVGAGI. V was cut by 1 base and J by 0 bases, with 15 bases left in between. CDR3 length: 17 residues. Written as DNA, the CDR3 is TGTGCCAGCAGTTACTACGGCAGTCGAGGAATGAACACTGAAGCTTTCTTT. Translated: CASSYYGSRGMNTEAFF.

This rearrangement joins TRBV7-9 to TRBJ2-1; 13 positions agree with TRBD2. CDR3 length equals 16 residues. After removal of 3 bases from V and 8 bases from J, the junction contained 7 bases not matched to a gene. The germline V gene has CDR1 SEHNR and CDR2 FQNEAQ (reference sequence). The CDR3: CASSFGRTSGGHEQFF. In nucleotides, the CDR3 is TGTGCCAGCAGCTTTGGTCGGACTAGCGGGGGTCATGAGCAGTTCTTC.

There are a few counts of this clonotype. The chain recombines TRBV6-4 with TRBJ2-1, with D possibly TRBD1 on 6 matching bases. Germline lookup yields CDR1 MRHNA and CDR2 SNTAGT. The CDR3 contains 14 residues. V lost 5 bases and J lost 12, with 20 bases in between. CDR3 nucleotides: TGTGCCAGCAGTACAATCGGGGACACCGGCGTGCAGTTCTTC. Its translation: CASSTIGDTGVQFF.

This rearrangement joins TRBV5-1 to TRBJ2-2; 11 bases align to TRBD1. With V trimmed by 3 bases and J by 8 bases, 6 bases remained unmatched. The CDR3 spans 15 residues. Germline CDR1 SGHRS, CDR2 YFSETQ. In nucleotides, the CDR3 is TGCGCCAGCAGCTGGATGGACAGGGGGCAGGGGGAGCTGTTTTTT. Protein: CASSWMDRGQGELFF.

CDR3 residues: CASSPPYPGRDTIYF. CDR3 nucleotide sequence: TGTGCCAGCTCACCACCGTATCCAGGGAGAGACACCATATATTTT. The chain carries TRBV18 and TRBJ1-3; possible D gene TRBD1, 5 bases. The CDR3 spans 15 residues. Germline assignment: CDR1 KGHSH and CDR2 LQKENI. Between the trimmed V and J ends, which lost 0 bases and 8 bases, there was a span of 14 bases.